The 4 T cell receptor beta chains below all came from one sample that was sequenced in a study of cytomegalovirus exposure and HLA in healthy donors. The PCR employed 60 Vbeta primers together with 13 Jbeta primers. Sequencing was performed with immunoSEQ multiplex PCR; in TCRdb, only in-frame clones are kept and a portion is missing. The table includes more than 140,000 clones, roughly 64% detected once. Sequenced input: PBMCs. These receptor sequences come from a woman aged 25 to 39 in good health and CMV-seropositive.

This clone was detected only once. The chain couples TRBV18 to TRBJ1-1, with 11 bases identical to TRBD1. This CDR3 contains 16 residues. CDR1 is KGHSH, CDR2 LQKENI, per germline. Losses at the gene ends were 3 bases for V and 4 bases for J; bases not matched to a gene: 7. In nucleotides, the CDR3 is TGTGCCAGCTCACCCTGGACAGGGGGCGCGGGCACTGAAGCTTTCTTT. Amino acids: CASSPWTGGAGTEAFF. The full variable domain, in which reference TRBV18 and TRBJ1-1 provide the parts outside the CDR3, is NAGVMQNPRHLVRRRGQEARLRCSPMKGHSHVYWYRQLPEEGLKFMVYLQKENIIDESGMPKERFSAEFPKEGPSILRIQQVVRGDSAAYFCASSPWTGGAGTEAFFGQGTRLTVV.

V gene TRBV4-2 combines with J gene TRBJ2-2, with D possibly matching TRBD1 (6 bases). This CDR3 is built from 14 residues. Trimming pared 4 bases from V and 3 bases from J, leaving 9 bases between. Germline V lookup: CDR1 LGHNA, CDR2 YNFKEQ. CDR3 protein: CASSLGQYTGELFF. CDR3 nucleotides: TGTGCCAGCAGCCTGGGACAATACACCGGGGAGCTGTTTTTT.

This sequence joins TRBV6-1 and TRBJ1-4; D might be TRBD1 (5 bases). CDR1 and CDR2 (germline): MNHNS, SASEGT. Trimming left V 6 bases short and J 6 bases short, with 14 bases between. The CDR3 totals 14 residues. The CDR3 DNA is TGTGCCAGCAGCACGAGTACAGGTCATGAAAAACTGTTTTTT. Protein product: CASSTSTGHEKLFF.

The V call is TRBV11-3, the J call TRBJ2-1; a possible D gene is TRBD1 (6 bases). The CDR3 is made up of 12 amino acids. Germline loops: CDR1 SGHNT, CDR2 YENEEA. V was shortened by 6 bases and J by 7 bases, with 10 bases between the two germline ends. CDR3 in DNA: TGTGCCAGCAGTCCGGACAGTAATGAGCAGTTCTTC. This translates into CASSPDSNEQFF.